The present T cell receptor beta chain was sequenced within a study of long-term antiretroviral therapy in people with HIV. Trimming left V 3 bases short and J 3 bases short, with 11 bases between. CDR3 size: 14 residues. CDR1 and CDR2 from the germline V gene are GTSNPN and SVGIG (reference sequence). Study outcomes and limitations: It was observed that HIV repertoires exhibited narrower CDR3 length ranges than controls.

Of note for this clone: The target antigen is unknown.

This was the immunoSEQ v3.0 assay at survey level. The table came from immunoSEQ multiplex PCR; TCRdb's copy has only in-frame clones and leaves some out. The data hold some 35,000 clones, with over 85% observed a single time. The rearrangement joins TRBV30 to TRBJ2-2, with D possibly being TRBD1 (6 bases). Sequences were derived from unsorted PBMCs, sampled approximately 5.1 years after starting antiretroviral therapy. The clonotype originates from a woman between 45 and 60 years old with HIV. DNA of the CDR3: TGTGCCTGGAGCGGGACATGGGACACCGGGGAGCTGTTTTTT. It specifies CAWSGTWDTGELFF. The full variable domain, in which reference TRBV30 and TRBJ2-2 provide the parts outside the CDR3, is SQTIHQWPATLVQPVGSPLSLECTVEGTSNPNLYWYRQAAGRGLQLLFYSVGIGQISSEVPQNLSASRPQDRQFILSSKKLLLSDSGFYLCAWSGTWDTGELFFGEGSRLTVL.